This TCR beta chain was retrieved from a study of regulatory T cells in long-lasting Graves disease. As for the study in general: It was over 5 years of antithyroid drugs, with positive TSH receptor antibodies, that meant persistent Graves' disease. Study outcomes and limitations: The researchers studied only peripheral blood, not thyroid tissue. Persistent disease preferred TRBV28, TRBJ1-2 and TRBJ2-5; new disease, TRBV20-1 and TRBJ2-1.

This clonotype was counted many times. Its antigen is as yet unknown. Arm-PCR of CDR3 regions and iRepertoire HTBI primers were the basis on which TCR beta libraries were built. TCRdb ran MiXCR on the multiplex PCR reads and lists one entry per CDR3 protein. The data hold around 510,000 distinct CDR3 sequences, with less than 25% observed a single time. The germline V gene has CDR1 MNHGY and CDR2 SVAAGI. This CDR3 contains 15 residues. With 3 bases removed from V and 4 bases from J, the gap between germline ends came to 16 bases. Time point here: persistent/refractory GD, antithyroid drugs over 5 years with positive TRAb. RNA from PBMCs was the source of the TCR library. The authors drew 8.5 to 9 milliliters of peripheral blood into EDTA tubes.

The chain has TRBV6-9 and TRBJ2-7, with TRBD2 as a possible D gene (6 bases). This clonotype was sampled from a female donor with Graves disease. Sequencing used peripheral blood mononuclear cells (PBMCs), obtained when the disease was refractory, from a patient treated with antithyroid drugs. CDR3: CASSYPRTAGYEQYF. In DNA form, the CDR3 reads TGTGCCAGCAGTTACCCTCGGACCGCGGGATACGAGCAGTACTTC.